This TCR beta chain comes out of a study of metastatic and nonmetastatic thyroid tumors. This CDR3 has 13 amino acids. Germline V gene sequence: CDR1 MGHDK, CDR2 SYGVNS. Deletions cut 8 bases from V and 4 bases from J, with 15 bases between. The entire patient cohort was treatment-naive prior to thyroid surgery. This clone has just a few counts. TCRdb reprocessed the PCR reads using MiXCR. The table shows about 35,000 clones, with around 33% occurring only once. The V gene is TRBV25-1, the J gene TRBJ2-7, with D possibly TRBD1 on 6 matching bases. The source of this sequence is a female donor with papillary thyroid cancer or a benign thyroid nodule (not recorded which). Some clones in this sample may be carry-over from other donors' samples. The sequencing sample was made of tumor tissue. The CDR3 DNA reads as TGTGCCAGCGTGGACAGAACGGGTTACGAGCAGTACTTC. This sequence encodes CASVDRTGYEQYF.